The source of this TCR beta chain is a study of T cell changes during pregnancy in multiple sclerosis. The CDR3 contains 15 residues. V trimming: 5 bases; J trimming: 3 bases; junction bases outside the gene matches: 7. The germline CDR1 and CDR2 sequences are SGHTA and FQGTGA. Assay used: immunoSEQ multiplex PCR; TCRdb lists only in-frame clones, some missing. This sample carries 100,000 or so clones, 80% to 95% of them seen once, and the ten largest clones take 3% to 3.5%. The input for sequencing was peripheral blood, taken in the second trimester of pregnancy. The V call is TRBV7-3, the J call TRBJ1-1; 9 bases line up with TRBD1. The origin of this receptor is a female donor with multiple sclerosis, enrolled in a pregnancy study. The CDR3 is CASSMWGQGDTEAFF. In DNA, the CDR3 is TGTGCCAGCAGCATGTGGGGACAGGGAGACACTGAAGCTTTCTTT.